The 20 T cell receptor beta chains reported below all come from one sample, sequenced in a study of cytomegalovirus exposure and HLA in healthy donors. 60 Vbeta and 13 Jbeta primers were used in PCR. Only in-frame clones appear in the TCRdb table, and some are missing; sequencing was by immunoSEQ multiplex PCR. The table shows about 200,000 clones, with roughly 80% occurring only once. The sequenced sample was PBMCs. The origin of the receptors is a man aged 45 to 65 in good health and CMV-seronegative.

The CDR3 loop reads CSVGLGLRAPNLFSPYEQYF. CDR3 sequence (DNA): TGCAGCGTGGGCCTGGGACTCCGCGCTCCCAATCTATTCTCCCCATACGAGCAGTACTTC. This chain joins TRBV29-1 and TRBJ2-7; perhaps TRBD2 as D (6 bases). Germline CDR1 and CDR2: SQVTM and ANQGSEA. The CDR3 covers 20 residues. Trimming cost V 6 bases and J 4 bases, with 37 bases left between them.

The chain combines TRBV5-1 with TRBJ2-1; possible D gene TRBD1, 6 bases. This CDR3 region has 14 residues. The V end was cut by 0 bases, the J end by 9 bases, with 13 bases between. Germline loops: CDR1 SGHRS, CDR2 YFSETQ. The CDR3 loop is CASSLVLARGEQFF. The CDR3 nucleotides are TGCGCCAGCAGCTTGGTGCTCGCCAGGGGTGAGCAGTTCTTC. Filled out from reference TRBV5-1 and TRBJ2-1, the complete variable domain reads KAGVTQTPRYLIKTRGQQVTLSCSPISGHRSVSWYQQTPGQGLQFLFEYFSETQRNKGNFPGRFSGRQFSNSRSEMNVSTLELGDSALYLCASSLVLARGEQFFGPGTRLTVL.

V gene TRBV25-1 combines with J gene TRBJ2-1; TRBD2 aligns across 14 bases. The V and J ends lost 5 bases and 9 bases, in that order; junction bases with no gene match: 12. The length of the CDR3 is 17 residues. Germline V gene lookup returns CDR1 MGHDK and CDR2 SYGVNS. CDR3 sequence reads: CASSSVRGLAGVGEQFF. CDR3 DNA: TGTGCCAGCAGTTCCGTAAGGGGACTAGCGGGAGTGGGTGAGCAGTTCTTC.

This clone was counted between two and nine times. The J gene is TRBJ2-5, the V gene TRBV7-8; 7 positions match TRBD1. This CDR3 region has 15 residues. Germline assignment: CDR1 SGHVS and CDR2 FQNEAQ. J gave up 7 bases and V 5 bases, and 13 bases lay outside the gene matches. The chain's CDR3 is CASSISGTARGTQYF. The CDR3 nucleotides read TGTGCCAGCAGCATCTCCGGGACAGCAAGAGGGACCCAGTACTTC.

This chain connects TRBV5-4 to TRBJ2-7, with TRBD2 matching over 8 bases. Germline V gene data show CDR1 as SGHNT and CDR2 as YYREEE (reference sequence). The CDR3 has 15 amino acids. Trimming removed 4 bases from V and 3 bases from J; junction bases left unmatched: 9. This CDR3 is CASSLSGTEGYEQYF. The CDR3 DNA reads TGTGCCAGCAGCCTTAGCGGGACTGAGGGCTACGAGCAGTACTTC.

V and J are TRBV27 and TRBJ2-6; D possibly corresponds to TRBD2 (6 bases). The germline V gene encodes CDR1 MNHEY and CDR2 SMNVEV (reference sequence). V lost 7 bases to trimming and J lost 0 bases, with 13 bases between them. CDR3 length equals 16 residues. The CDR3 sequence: CASKASAGSGANVLTF. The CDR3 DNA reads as TGTGCCAGCAAGGCTAGCGCCGGCTCTGGGGCCAACGTCCTGACTTTC.

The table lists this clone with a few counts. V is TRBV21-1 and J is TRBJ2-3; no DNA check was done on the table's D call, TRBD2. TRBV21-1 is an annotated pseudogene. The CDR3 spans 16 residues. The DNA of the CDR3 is TGTGCCATGATGGAGGGACTAGCGAAGGGGTTAGATACGCAGTATTTT. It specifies CAMMEGLAKGLDTQYF.

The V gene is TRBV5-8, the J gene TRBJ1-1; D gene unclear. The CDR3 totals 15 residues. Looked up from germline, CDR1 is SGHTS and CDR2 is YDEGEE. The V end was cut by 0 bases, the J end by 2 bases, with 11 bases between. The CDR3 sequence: CASSLEYGINTEAFF. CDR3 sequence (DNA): TGTGCCAGCAGCTTGGAATACGGGATCAACACTGAAGCTTTCTTT.

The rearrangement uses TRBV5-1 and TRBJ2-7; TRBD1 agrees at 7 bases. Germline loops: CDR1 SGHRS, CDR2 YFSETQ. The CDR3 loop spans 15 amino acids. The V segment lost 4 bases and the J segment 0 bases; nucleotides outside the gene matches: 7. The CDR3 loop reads CASSQRQGSSYEQYF. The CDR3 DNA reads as TGCGCCAGCAGCCAAAGACAGGGCAGCTCCTACGAGCAGTACTTC.

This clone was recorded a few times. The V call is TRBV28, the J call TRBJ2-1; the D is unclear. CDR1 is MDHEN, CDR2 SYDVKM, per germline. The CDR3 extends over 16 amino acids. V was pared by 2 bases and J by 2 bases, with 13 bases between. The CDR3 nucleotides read TGTGCCAGCAGTTTAAGGCGAAACAGCCCCTACAATGAGCAGTTCTTC. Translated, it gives CASSLRRNSPYNEQFF.

CDR3 loop: CASSRGGGEVGKLFF. CDR3 sequence (DNA): TGTGCCAGCAGCCGGGGCGGGGGCGAGGTTGGAAAACTGTTTTTT. This rearrangement joins TRBV7-2 to TRBJ1-4; a weak D match, TRBD1 (6 bases). The CDR3 runs to 15 residues. The germline V gene encodes CDR1 SGHTA and CDR2 FQGNSA. V lost 5 bases and J 10 bases, leaving 20 bases between the germline ends.

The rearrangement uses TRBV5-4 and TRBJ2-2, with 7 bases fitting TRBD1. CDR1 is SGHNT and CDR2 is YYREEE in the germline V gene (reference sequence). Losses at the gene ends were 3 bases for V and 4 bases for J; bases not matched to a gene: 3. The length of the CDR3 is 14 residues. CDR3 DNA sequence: TGTGCCAGCAGCTCGAGGGGGCCCACCGGGGAGCTGTTTTTT. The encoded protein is CASSSRGPTGELFF.

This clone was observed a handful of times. CDR3 nucleotides: TGCAGCGTGAACAGGGCCCAACAAGAGACCCAGTACTTC. This translates into CSVNRAQQETQYF. The chain joins TRBV29-1 to TRBJ2-5; tentative D call: TRBD1 (6 bases). The germline V and J ends were trimmed by 6 bases and 2 bases, with 13 bases remaining between them. The CDR3 has 13 residues. Germline V CDR1 and CDR2: SQVTM, ANQGSEA.

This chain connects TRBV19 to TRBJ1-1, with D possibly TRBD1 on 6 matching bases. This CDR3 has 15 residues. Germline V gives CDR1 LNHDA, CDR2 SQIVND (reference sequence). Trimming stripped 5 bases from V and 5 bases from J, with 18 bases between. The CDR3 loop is CASSLQGSGITEAFF. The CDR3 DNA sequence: TGTGCCAGTAGTCTACAGGGAAGTGGCATTACTGAAGCTTTCTTT.

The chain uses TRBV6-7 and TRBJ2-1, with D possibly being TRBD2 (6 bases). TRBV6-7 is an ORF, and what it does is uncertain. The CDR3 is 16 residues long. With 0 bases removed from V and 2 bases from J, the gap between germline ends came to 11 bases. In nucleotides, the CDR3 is TGTGCCAGCAGTTACTCGTGCGGGACCACCTACAATGAGCAGTTCTTC. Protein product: CASSYSCGTTYNEQFF.

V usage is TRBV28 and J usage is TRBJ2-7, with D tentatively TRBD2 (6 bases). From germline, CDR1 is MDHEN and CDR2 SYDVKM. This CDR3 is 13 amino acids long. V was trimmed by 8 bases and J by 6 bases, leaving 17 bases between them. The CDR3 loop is CASLGHGSTEQYF. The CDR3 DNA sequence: TGTGCCAGCCTCGGCCACGGGAGTACCGAGCAGTACTTC. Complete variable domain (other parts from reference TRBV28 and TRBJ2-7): DVKVTQSSRYLVKRTGEKVFLECVQDMDHENMFWYRQDPGLGLRLIYFSYDVKMKEKGDIPEGYSVSREKKERFSLILESASTNQTSMYLCASLGHGSTEQYFGPGTRLTVT.

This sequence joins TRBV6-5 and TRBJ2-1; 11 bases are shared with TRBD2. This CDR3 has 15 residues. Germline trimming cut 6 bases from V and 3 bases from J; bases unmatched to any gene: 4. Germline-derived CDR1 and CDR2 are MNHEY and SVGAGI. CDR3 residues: CASRQGTSGYNEQFF. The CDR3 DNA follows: TGTGCCAGCAGGCAAGGGACTAGCGGCTACAATGAGCAGTTCTTC.

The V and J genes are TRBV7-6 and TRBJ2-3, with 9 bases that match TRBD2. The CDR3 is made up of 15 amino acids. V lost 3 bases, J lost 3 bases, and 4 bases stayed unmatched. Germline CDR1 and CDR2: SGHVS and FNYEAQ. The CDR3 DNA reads TGTGCCAGCAGCTTCGCGGGAGGGCCTACAGATACGCAGTATTTT. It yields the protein CASSFAGGPTDTQYF.

Here the CDR3 reads CAIKGGATEAFF. The CDR3 DNA sequence: TGTGCCATCAAGGGAGGTGCCACTGAAGCTTTCTTT. The chain joins TRBV9 to TRBJ1-1; no definite D call. V was pared by 9 bases and J by 4 bases, with 13 bases between. CDR1 SGDLS and CDR2 YYNGEE come from the germline V gene. The CDR3 sequence is 12 residues long. The full variable domain, completed using reference TRBV9 and TRBJ1-1, is DSGVTQTPKHLITATGQRVTLRCSPRSGDLSVYWYQQSLDQGLQFLIQYYNGEERAKGNILERFSAQQFPDLHSELNLSSLELGDSALYFCAIKGGATEAFFGQGTRLTVV.

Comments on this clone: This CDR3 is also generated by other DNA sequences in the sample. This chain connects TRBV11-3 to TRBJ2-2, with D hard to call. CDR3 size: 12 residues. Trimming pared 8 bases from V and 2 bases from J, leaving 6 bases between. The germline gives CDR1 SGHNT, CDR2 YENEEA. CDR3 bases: TGTGCCAGCTCTCTTAACACCGGGGAGCTGTTTTTT. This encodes CASSLNTGELFF.